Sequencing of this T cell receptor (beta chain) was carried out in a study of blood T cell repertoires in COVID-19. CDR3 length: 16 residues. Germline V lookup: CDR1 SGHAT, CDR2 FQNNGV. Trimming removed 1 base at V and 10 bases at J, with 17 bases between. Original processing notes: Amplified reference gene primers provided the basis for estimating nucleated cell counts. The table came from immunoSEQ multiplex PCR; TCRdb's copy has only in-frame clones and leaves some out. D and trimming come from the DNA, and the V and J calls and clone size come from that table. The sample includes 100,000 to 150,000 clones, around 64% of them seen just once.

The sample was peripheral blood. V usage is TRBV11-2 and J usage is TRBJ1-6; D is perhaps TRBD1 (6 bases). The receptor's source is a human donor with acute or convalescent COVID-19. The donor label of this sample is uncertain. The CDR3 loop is CASSLGPQGIQSPLHF. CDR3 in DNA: TGTGCCAGCAGCTTAGGACCCCAGGGGATACAATCACCCCTCCACTTT.